A single sample gave rise to the 11 T cell receptor beta chains below, sequenced in a study of T-cell reconstitution after alpha-beta-depleted transplantation in children (dated by TCRdb to about 2016). The treatment or condition label, read with the paper, signifies: allogeneic hematopoietic cell transplantation with graft depleted of TCRalphabeta T cells and CD19 B cells. Receptors were amplified or captured by PCR. Sequencing took place on an Illumina HiSeq 2500. Molecular barcoding was employed in the preparation of TCR libraries, with unique molecular identifiers being used to normalize TCRbeta repertoire quantification. Starting from the raw public reads, TCRdb applied fastp trimming at Q25, assembled clones with MiXCR and retained in-frame beta chains. Rows are combined by CDR3 protein, so each entry shows the most common genes and DNA. The table for this sample lists about 980,000 distinct CDR3 sequences; roughly 29% of them were counted only once. Of the sample, over 25% falls within the top ten clones.

The starting material was PBMCs, mostly from graft donor cells, obtained 360 days after TCRalphabeta/CD19-depleted stem cell transplant. The receptors here all came from a boy less than two years old who had a stem cell transplant for SCID, so the T cells may come from the graft donor.

The rearrangement uses TRBV6-1 and TRBJ2-1; 8 bases align to TRBD1. Per germline, CDR1 MNHNS and CDR2 SASEGT. V shed 8 bases and J 4 bases; nucleotides not matched to a gene: 10. The CDR3 has 15 amino acids. CDR3 DNA: TGTGCCAGCTCATGGGGGGACAGGATTTACAATGAGCAGTTCTTC. As protein: CASSWGDRIYNEQFF.

The rearrangement links TRBV6-1 to TRBJ1-1; D possibly corresponds to TRBD1 (5 bases). Trimming took 7 bases from V and 6 from J, leaving 18 bases between them. This CDR3 has 14 amino acids. Germline V lookup: CDR1 MNHNS, CDR2 SASEGT. The CDR3 spells CASISGGTGAEAFF. Written as DNA, the CDR3 is TGTGCCAGCATATCAGGAGGGACTGGTGCTGAAGCTTTCTTT.

J is TRBJ2-6 and V is TRBV29-1; D remains unclear. The germline V gene has CDR1 SQVTM and CDR2 ANQGSEA. This CDR3 contains 13 residues. V gave up 4 bases and J gave up 1 base, with 5 bases separating them. The CDR3 here is CSVGKSGANVLTF. CDR3 nucleotides: TGCAGCGTTGGAAAGTCTGGGGCCAACGTCCTGACTTTC.

The CDR3 DNA sequence: TGCGCCAGCAGCCAAGAGATCCGGGATTCACCCCTCCACTTT. The encoded protein is CASSQEIRDSPLHF. The chain recombines TRBV4-1 with TRBJ1-6, with D uncertain. The CDR3 covers 14 residues. V lost 0 bases to trimming and J lost 8 bases, with 8 bases between them. The germline V gene has CDR1 MGHRA and CDR2 YSYEKL.

The chain recombines TRBV12-3 or TRBV12-4 with TRBJ2-3; 8 bases map to TRBD2. This CDR3 spans 15 amino acids. J lost 2 bases, V lost 4 bases, and 5 bases had no gene match. In DNA form, the CDR3 reads TGTGCCAGCAGTTCCGCGGGGGGCTTCACAGATACGCAGTATTTT. It encodes CASSSAGGFTDTQYF.

The CDR3 bases are TGCAGTGCTAGAGAAGATAGCGGGGGGGCCTGGGAGACCCAGTACTTC. Translated: CSAREDSGGAWETQYF. J is TRBJ2-5 and V is TRBV20-1; 11 positions agree with TRBD2. From germline, CDR1 is DFQATT and CDR2 SNEGSKA (reference sequence). With 0 bases clipped from V and 5 bases from J, the junction kept 8 bases outside the gene matches. The CDR3 covers 16 residues.

This clonotype was observed a handful of times. The CDR3 protein is CASSSGVEETQYF. The CDR3 DNA sequence: TGTGCCAGCTCATCCGGGGTAGAAGAGACCCAGTACTTC. V is TRBV18 and J is TRBJ2-5, with a tentative D call TRBD2 (5 bases). Germline V gene data show CDR1 as KGHSH and CDR2 as LQKENI. The CDR3 is 13 amino acids. Trimming took off 5 bases at V and 3 bases at J, with 10 bases between the two ends.

This clonotype has a handful of counts. V is TRBV12-3 or TRBV12-4 and J is TRBJ1-5; a weak D match, TRBD1 (6 bases). The CDR3 is made up of 14 amino acids. V was clipped by 3 bases and J by 4 bases, with 10 bases between them. In DNA form, the CDR3 reads TGTGCCAGCAGTTTGGCTAGGGGGAATCAGCCCCAGCATTTT. Protein sequence: CASSLARGNQPQHF.

The chain employs TRBV5-1 and TRBJ1-4; possible D gene TRBD1, 6 bases. The germline CDR1 and CDR2 sequences are SGHRS and YFSETQ. The CDR3 spans 16 residues. V lost 4 bases and J lost 5, with 18 bases in between. The CDR3 nucleotides are TGCGCCAGCAGCCCCGGGACACTATCCCGGAATGAAAAACTGTTTTTT. It yields the protein CASSPGTLSRNEKLFF.

This clonotype was seen ten or more times. The chain couples TRBV4-3 to TRBJ2-7, with 7 positions matching TRBD1. The CDR3 sequence is 14 residues long. The junction had 4 bases not matched to a gene; V was cut back by 3 bases and J by 2 bases. The germline gives CDR1 LGHNA, CDR2 YSLEER. CDR3 nucleotide sequence: TGCGCCAGCAGCCATCGACAGGGTCCCTACGAGCAGTACTTC. Translation gives CASSHRQGPYEQYF.

This clonotype was detected ten times or more. This rearrangement joins TRBV5-6 to TRBJ1-2, with D unclear. Trimming stripped 2 bases from V and 4 bases from J, with 6 bases between. Germline values: CDR1 SGHDT, CDR2 YYEEEE. The CDR3 sequence is 12 residues long. CDR3: CASSFSVYGYTF. In nucleotides, the CDR3 is TGTGCCAGCAGCTTTTCGGTCTATGGCTACACCTTC.